This T cell receptor beta chain appears in the sequencing data of a study of beta chain features in type 1 diabetes. Cell sorting via CD45RO/CCR7/CD25/CD127/CD95/CD27 was performed to obtain CD4+ naive, central memory, regulatory and stem cell-like memory cells. The germline V gene has CDR1 PRHDT and CDR2 FYEKMQ (reference sequence). This CDR3 has 14 amino acids. V lost 11 bases to trimming and J lost 2 bases; unmatched junction nucleotides: 6. In regard to this clone: What it binds is unknown.

Broader study findings: Patients' naive, central memory and Treg TCRB repertoires seemed closer to one another than those of healthy donors. For Type 1 diabetes patients, all four CD4+ subsets carried TCRB CDR3s that were moderately but significantly shorter.

The authors reverse transcribed all of the isolated RNA, so sequencing captured expressed TCRB transcripts. This table comes from immunoSEQ multiplex PCR, and its TCRdb copy is limited to in-frame clones, with some not included. The sample includes about 700,000 clones, around 15% of them seen just once. J is TRBJ2-2 and V is TRBV13; 9 nucleotides match TRBD1. This clonotype was obtained from a man between 18 and 35 years old with type 1 diabetes. The sequencing input was naive CD4+ T cells from blood. CDR3 DNA sequence: TGTGCCGGAGGACAGGGGCCAAACACCGGGGAGCTGTTTTTT. Amino acid sequence: CAGGQGPNTGELFF.